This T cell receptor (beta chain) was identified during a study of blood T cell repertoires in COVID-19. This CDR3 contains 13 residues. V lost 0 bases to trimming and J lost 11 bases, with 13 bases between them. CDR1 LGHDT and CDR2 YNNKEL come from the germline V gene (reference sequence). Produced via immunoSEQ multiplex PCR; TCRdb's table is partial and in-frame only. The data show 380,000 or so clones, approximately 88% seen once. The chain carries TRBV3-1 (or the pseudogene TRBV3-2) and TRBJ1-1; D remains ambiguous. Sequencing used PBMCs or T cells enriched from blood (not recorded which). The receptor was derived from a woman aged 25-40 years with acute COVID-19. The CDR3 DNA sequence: TGTGCCAGCAGCCAAGACTTTGATGGAGAGGCTTTCTTT. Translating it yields CASSQDFDGEAFF.